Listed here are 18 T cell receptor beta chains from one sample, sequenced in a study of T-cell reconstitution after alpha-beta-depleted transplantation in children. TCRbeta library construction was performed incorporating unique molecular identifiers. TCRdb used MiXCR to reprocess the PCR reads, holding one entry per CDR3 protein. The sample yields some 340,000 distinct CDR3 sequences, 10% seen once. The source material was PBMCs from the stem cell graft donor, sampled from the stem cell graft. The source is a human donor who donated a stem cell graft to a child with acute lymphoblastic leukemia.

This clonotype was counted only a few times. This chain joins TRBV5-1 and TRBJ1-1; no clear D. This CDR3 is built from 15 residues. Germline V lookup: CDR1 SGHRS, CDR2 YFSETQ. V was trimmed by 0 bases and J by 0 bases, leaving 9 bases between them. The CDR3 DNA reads TGCGCCAGCAGCTTGGAGCGGGGTTTGAACACTGAAGCTTTCTTT. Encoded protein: CASSLERGLNTEAFF.

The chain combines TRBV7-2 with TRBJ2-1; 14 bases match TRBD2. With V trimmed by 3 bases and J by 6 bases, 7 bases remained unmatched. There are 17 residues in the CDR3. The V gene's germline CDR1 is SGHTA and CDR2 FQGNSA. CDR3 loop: CASSLGLAGESGNEQFF. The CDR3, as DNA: TGTGCCAGCAGCTTGGGACTAGCGGGAGAGTCGGGCAATGAGCAGTTCTTC.

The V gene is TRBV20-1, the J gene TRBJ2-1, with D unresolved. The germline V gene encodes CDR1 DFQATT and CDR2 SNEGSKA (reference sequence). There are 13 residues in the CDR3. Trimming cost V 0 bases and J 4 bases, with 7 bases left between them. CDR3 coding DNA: TGCAGTGCTAGAGAAAGCTCGTACAATGAGCAGTTCTTC. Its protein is CSARESSYNEQFF.

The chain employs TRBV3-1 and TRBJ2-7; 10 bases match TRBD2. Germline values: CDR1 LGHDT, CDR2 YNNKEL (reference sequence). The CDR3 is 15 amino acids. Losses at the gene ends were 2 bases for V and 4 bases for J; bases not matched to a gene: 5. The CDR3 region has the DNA TGTGCCAGCAGCCAAAGCGGAGCGGGAGGGTACGAGCAGTACTTC. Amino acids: CASSQSGAGGYEQYF.

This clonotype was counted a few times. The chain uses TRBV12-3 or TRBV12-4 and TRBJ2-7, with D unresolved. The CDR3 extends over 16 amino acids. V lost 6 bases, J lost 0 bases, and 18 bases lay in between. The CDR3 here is CASSPEAAVSSYEQYF. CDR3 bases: TGTGCCAGCAGCCCCGAGGCGGCGGTTTCCTCCTACGAGCAGTACTTC.

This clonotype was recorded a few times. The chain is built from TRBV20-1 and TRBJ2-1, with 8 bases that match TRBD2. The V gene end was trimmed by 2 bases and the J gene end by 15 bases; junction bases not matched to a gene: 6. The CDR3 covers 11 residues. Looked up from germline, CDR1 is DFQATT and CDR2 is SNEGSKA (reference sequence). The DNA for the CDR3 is TGCAGTGCTAGATACGGGGGGGTTGCGTTCTTC. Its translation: CSARYGGVAFF.

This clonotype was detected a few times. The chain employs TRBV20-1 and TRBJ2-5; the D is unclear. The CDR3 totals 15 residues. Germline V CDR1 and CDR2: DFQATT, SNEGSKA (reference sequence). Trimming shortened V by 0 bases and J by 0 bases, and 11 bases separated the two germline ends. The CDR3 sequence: CSARDFHSNQETQYF. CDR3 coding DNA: TGCAGTGCTAGAGATTTTCACAGCAACCAAGAGACCCAGTACTTC.

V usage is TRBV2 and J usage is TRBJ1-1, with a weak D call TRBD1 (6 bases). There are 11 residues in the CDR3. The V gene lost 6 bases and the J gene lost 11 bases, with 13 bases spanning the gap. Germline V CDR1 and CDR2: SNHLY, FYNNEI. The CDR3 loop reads CASSLWGAAFF. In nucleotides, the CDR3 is TGTGCCAGCAGCCTCTGGGGGGCGGCTTTCTTT.

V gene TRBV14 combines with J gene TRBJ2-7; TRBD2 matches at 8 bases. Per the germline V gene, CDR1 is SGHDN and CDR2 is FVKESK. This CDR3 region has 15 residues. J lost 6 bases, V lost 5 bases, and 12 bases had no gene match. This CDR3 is CASSSRAAGASEQYF. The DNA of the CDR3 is TGTGCCAGCAGCTCAAGAGCAGCGGGAGCCTCCGAGCAGTACTTC.

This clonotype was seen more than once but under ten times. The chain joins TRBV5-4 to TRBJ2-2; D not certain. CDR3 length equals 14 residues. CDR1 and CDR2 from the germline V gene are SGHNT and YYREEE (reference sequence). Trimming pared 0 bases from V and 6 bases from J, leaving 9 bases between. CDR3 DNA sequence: TGTGCCAGCAGCTTGGATATGGAATCCGGGGAGCTGTTTTTT. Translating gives CASSLDMESGELFF.

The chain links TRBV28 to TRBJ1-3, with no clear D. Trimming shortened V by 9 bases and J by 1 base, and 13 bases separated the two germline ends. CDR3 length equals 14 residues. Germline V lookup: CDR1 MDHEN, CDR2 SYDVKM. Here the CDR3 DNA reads TGTGCCAGTGGGAGTAGTGCTTCTGGAAACACCATATATTTT. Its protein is CASGSSASGNTIYF.

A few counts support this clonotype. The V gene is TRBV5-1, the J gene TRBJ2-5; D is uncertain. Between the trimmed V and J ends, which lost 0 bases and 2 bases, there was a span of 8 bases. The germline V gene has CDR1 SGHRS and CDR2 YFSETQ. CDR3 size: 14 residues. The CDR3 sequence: CASSLAEWQETQYF. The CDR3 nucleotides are TGCGCCAGCAGCTTGGCGGAGTGGCAAGAGACCCAGTACTTC.

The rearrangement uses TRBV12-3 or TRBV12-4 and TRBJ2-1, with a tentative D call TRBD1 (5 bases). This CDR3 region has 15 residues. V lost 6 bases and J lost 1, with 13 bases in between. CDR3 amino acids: CASSSRWTSYNEQFF. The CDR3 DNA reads TGTGCCAGCAGCTCTCGTTGGACATCCTACAATGAGCAGTTCTTC.

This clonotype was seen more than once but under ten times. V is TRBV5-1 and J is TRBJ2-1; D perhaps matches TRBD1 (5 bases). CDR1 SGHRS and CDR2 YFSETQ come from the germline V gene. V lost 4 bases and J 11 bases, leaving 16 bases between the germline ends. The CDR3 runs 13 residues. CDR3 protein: CASSPDTFNQQFF. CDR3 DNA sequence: TGCGCCAGCAGCCCGGACACCTTTAACCAGCAGTTCTTC.

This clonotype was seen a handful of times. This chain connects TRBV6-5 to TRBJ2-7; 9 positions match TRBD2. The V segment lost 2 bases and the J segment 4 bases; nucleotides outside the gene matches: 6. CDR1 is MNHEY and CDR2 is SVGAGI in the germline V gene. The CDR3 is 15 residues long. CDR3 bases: TGTGCCAGCAGTTACGCCGGGACTAGCCCTTACGAGCAGTACTTC. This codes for CASSYAGTSPYEQYF.

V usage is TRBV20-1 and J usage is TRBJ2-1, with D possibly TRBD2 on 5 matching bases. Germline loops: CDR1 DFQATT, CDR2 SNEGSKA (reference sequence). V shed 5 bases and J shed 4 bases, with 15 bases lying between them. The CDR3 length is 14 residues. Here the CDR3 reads CSASEPGNYNEQFF. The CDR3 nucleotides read TGCAGTGCTTCGGAACCGGGAAATTACAATGAGCAGTTCTTC.

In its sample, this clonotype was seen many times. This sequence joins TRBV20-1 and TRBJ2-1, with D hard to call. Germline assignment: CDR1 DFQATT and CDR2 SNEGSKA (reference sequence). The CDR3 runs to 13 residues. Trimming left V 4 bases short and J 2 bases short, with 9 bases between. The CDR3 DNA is TGCAGTGCTAAGCAGGTCCCCTACAATGAGCAGTTCTTC. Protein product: CSAKQVPYNEQFF.

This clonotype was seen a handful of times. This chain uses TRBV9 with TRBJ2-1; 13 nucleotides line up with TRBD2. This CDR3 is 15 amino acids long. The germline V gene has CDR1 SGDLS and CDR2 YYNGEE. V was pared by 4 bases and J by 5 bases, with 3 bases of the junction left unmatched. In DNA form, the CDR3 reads TGTGCCAGCAGCCATGGACTAGCGGGAGACAATGAGCAGTTCTTC. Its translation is CASSHGLAGDNEQFF.